Below, 24 T cell receptor beta chains from the same sample are listed, as sequenced in a study of blood T cell repertoires in COVID-19. Clones were read by immunoSEQ multiplex PCR, and TCRdb kept only the in-frame ones, dropping some. The profile shows approximately 220,000 clones, over 70% of them singletons. Material: peripheral blood. Every receptor here comes from a man aged 35-49 years with acute or convalescent COVID-19.

The CDR3 sequence is CASSWGRGTEAFF. DNA of the CDR3: TGTGCCAGCAGCTGGGGAAGGGGCACTGAAGCTTTCTTT. The chain joins TRBV7-9 to TRBJ1-1; D may be TRBD1 (5 bases). In germline, CDR1 is SEHNR, CDR2 FQNEAQ (reference sequence). V lost 4 bases, J lost 4 bases, and 10 bases lay in between. The CDR3 is 13 residues long. Complete variable domain (other parts from reference TRBV7-9 and TRBJ1-1): DTGVSQNPRHKITKRGQNVTFRCDPISEHNRLYWYRQTLGQGPEFLTYFQNEAQLEKSRLLSDRFSAERPKGSFSTLEIQRTEQGDSAMYLCASSWGRGTEAFFGQGTRLTVV.

The rearrangement uses TRBV2 and TRBJ1-2; TRBD1 matches 7 bases. This CDR3 comprises 15 residues. V lost 5 bases, J lost 5 bases, and 11 bases stayed unmatched. Germline CDR1 reads SNHLY; CDR2 reads FYNNEI. The CDR3 DNA reads TGTGCCAGCAGTCTTTCAGGGGGTAGAATGTATGGCTACACCTTC. Protein product: CASSLSGGRMYGYTF.

V is TRBV27 and J is TRBJ1-5; 12 positions agree with TRBD1. V gave up 3 bases and J gave up 7 bases; unmatched junction bases: 13. CDR3 size: 18 residues. Germline-derived CDR1 and CDR2 are MNHEY and SMNVEV (reference sequence). This chain's CDR3 is CASSFLTGTGGFGQPQHF. DNA of the CDR3: TGTGCCAGCAGTTTCCTAACCGGGACAGGGGGCTTTGGACAGCCCCAGCATTTT.

This clone was seen a handful of times. V usage is TRBV19 and J usage is TRBJ1-1, with 9 nucleotides matching TRBD1. V gave up 8 bases and J gave up 5 bases; unmatched junction bases: 9. Germline V lookup: CDR1 LNHDA, CDR2 SQIVND (reference sequence). CDR3 length: 14 residues. In nucleotides, the CDR3 is TGTGCCAGTTCGACAGGGGGTAGTAGGACTGAAGCTTTCTTT. This translates into CASSTGGSRTEAFF.

V is TRBV7-2 and J is TRBJ2-1; tentatively, D is TRBD2 (6 bases). The germline CDR1 and CDR2 sequences are SGHTA and FQGNSA. Trimming took 0 bases from V and 9 from J, leaving 9 bases between them. The CDR3 runs to 13 residues. The CDR3 bases are TGTGCCAGCAGCTTAGCTCGGGAGTTTGAGCAGTTCTTC. As protein: CASSLAREFEQFF. Based on the CDR3 plus reference TRBV7-2 and TRBJ2-1, the full variable domain is GAGVSQSPSNKVTEKGKDVELRCDPISGHTALYWYRQSLGQGLEFLIYFQGNSAPDKSGLPSDRFSAERTGGSVSTLTIQRTQQEDSAVYLCASSLAREFEQFFGPGTRLTVL.

The chain recombines TRBV25-1 with TRBJ1-6, with D uncertain. Trimming took 6 bases from V and 5 from J, leaving 8 bases between them. The CDR3 totals 13 residues. CDR1 and CDR2 from the germline V gene are MGHDK and SYGVNS. CDR3 sequence (DNA): TGTGCCAGCAGGGGGAGTAATAATTCACCCCTCCACTTT. The encoded protein is CASRGSNNSPLHF.

This clone turned up a few times. The chain links TRBV19 to TRBJ1-6; 8 bases are a match to TRBD1. The CDR3 is made up of 14 amino acids. V gave up 2 bases and J gave up 10 bases; unmatched junction bases: 4. The germline V gene has CDR1 LNHDA and CDR2 SQIVND (reference sequence). CDR3 nucleotide sequence: TGTGCCAGTAGTATACAGGGGGCTCGGTCACCCCTCCACTTT. This sequence encodes CASSIQGARSPLHF.

The chain recombines TRBV2 with TRBJ1-4; D unclear. V shed 8 bases and J shed 5 bases, with 12 bases lying between them. The CDR3 spans 13 residues. In germline, CDR1 is SNHLY, CDR2 FYNNEI. The CDR3 region has the DNA TGTGCCAGCTCCTCGAGCGAGAATGAAAAACTGTTTTTT. This codes for CASSSSENEKLFF.

V and J are TRBV6-2 or TRBV6-3 and TRBJ1-1, with D perhaps TRBD1 (5 bases). The germline V gene encodes CDR1 MNHEY and CDR2 SVGEGT. The V end lost 0 bases, the J end lost 5 bases, and 10 bases lay between the germline ends. This CDR3 has 14 residues. The CDR3 region is CASSYSRGETEAFF. The CDR3 nucleotides read TGTGCCAGCAGTTACTCGCGGGGGGAAACTGAAGCTTTCTTT.

About this clone itself: This CDR3 is also generated by other DNA sequences in the sample. The chain's CDR3 is CASSVGQWETQYF. The CDR3, as DNA: TGTGCCAGCAGCGTGGGACAGTGGGAGACCCAGTACTTC. This chain uses TRBV5-6 with TRBJ2-5, with 7 bases identical to TRBD1. Unmatched junction bases numbered 5, after V lost 4 bases and J lost 5 bases. This CDR3 spans 13 amino acids. Germline CDR1 and CDR2: SGHDT and YYEEEE.

The table lists this clone with a count of one. The J gene is TRBJ1-1, the V gene TRBV5-8; D not resolved. This CDR3 is 12 amino acids long. V gave up 0 bases and J gave up 7 bases, with 7 bases separating them. Germline assignment: CDR1 SGHTS and CDR2 YDEGEE. CDR3 in amino acids: CASSLVTSEAFF. Written as DNA, the CDR3 is TGTGCCAGCAGCTTGGTCACAAGTGAAGCTTTCTTT.

This clone was observed a single time. The chain employs TRBV29-1 and TRBJ1-1, with 9 bases aligning to TRBD1. This CDR3 region has 15 residues. CDR1 is SQVTM and CDR2 is ANQGSEA in the germline V gene. V dropped 4 bases and J dropped 2; count of bases not matched to a gene: 8. The CDR3 nucleotides read TGCAGCGTTGGATACAGGGGGCCGAATAACACTGAAGCTTTCTTT. The encoded protein is CSVGYRGPNNTEAFF.

This chain links TRBV9 with TRBJ1-4; D perhaps matches TRBD1 (5 bases). V was clipped by 3 bases and J by 0 bases, with 12 bases between them. The CDR3 extends over 16 amino acids. Per the germline V gene, CDR1 is SGDLS and CDR2 is YYNGEE. CDR3 sequence: CASSAGTSATNEKLFF. The CDR3 DNA reads TGTGCCAGCAGCGCCGGGACTTCTGCAACTAATGAAAAACTGTTTTTT.

The gene calls are TRBV25-1 and TRBJ1-2, with TRBD1 as a possible D gene (5 bases). CDR1 is MGHDK, CDR2 SYGVNS, per germline. V was clipped by 2 bases and J by 4 bases, with 11 bases between them. The CDR3 contains 14 residues. CDR3 sequence: CASSESGGPYGYTF. CDR3 nucleotides: TGTGCCAGCAGTGAAAGCGGGGGTCCCTATGGCTACACCTTC.

There are a few counts of this clone. V is TRBV27 and J is TRBJ1-2; TRBD1 agrees at 8 bases. CDR1 and CDR2 from the germline V gene are MNHEY and SMNVEV (reference sequence). With V trimmed by 1 base and J by 7 bases, 8 bases remained unmatched. The CDR3 consists of 15 residues. The CDR3 sequence: CASSLLRTGISGYTF. CDR3 bases: TGTGCCAGCAGTTTATTGCGGACAGGGATATCTGGCTACACCTTC.

The CDR3 region is CASSEGSLRGTNEKLFF. The CDR3 bases are TGTGCCAGCAGTGAAGGTTCCCTTAGGGGCACTAATGAAAAACTGTTTTTT. The chain employs TRBV2 and TRBJ1-4, with D possibly matching TRBD1 (5 bases). The CDR3 spans 17 residues. Germline assignment: CDR1 SNHLY and CDR2 FYNNEI. Trimming removed 1 base at V and 2 bases at J, with 14 bases between.

The chain links TRBV5-5 to TRBJ2-3; D possibly corresponds to TRBD2 (5 bases). V lost 0 bases and J 4 bases, leaving 15 bases between the germline ends. Looked up from germline, CDR1 is SGHKS and CDR2 is YYEKEE (reference sequence). The CDR3 totals 16 residues. The CDR3 loop reads CASSLVAGWSADTQYF. CDR3 DNA: TGTGCCAGCAGCTTGGTGGCGGGTTGGAGCGCAGATACGCAGTATTTT.

Only a few counts were recorded for this clone. The chain joins TRBV21-1 to TRBJ1-5; no check of the table's D call, TRBD1, against the DNA was made. TRBV21-1 is a pseudogene. This CDR3 contains 16 residues. The CDR3: CASSLPTRYRNQPQHF. The CDR3 region has the DNA TGTGCCAGCAGCCTTCCGACACGGTACCGCAATCAGCCCCAGCATTTT.

The chain combines TRBV19 with TRBJ2-2; the match to TRBD2 covers 12 bases. Germline values: CDR1 LNHDA, CDR2 SQIVND (reference sequence). The CDR3 is made up of 17 amino acids. J lost 7 bases, V lost 5 bases, and 11 bases had no gene match. The CDR3 protein is CASSPPRLAGDVGELFF. The CDR3, as DNA: TGTGCCAGTAGTCCCCCGAGACTAGCGGGAGATGTCGGGGAGCTGTTTTTT. Drawing the rest from reference TRBV19 and TRBJ2-2, the complete variable domain is DGGITQSPKYLFRKEGQNVTLSCEQNLNHDAMYWYRQDPGQGLRLIYYSQIVNDFQKGDIAEGYSVSREKKESFPLTVTSAQKNPTAFYLCASSPPRLAGDVGELFFGEGSRLTVL.

This rearrangement joins TRBV2 to TRBJ1-5; no clear D. The CDR3 consists of 13 residues. Germline assignment: CDR1 SNHLY and CDR2 FYNNEI. Trimming cost V 4 bases and J 7 bases, with 11 bases left between them. CDR3 region: CASSAMVRQPQHF. The CDR3 DNA reads TGTGCCAGCAGTGCTATGGTACGGCAGCCCCAGCATTTT.

This clone is a singleton in its sample. The chain recombines TRBV7-2 with TRBJ1-4; 11 bases fit TRBD1. This CDR3 spans 19 amino acids. The J segment lost 0 bases and the V segment lost 1 base, leaving 7 bases of the junction unmatched. Germline CDR1 is SGHTA and CDR2 is FQGNSA. CDR3 loop: CASSLVGPGQGATNEKLFF. The CDR3 bases are TGTGCCAGCAGCTTAGTGGGACCGGGACAGGGGGCAACTAATGAAAAACTGTTTTTT.

CDR3 sequence reads: CASSLYPGTGNYGYTF. The DNA of the CDR3 is TGTGCCAGCAGCTTGTACCCCGGGACAGGGAACTATGGCTACACCTTC. The chain employs TRBV7-2 and TRBJ1-2; 9 nucleotides align to TRBD1. This CDR3 region has 16 residues. Germline loops: CDR1 SGHTA, CDR2 FQGNSA. Unmatched junction bases numbered 7, after V lost 3 bases and J lost 2 bases. The full variable domain, rest sourced from reference TRBV7-2 and TRBJ1-2, is GAGVSQSPSNKVTEKGKDVELRCDPISGHTALYWYRQSLGQGLEFLIYFQGNSAPDKSGLPSDRFSAERTGGSVSTLTIQRTQQEDSAVYLCASSLYPGTGNYGYTFGSGTRLTVV.

CDR3 residues: CASSLALDFTSSYEQYF. The CDR3 region has the DNA TGTGCCAGCAGCTTAGCCCTTGACTTTACTTCCTCCTACGAGCAGTACTTC. The chain employs TRBV11-2 and TRBJ2-7; D call uncertain. CDR3 length: 17 residues. The V and J ends lost 1 base and 0 bases respectively, with 16 bases between them. Germline CDR1 SGHAT, CDR2 FQNNGV.

This chain uses TRBV5-4 with TRBJ2-3; D is possibly TRBD1 (5 bases). With 4 bases removed from V and 0 bases from J, the gap between germline ends came to 12 bases. Germline V gene lookup returns CDR1 SGHNT and CDR2 YYREEE (reference sequence). The CDR3 sequence is 15 residues long. The CDR3 coding sequence is TGTGCCAGCAGCCGGACACAGAGTAGCACAGATACGCAGTATTTT. As protein: CASSRTQSSTDTQYF.